This TCR beta chain was captured by sequencing in a study of blood T cell repertoires in COVID-19. In the study overall: Samples representing acute and convalescent COVID-19 were sourced from the United States, Italy and Spain. Sources were T cells, B-cell-depleted T cells, or PBMCs; the material itself was cDNA or gDNA.

Per the study methods: Amplification with reference gene primers provided the estimates of nucleated cell counts. Measured with immunoSEQ multiplex PCR; TCRdb has only the in-frame clones, and not every one. From that table come the V and J calls and clone size; the DNA was used to work out D and trimming. The table records more than 200,000 clones, about 85% of them present only once. The V gene's germline CDR1 is LGHNA and CDR2 YSLEER. The V end lost 4 bases, the J end lost 9 bases, and 22 bases lay between the germline ends. CDR3 length equals 16 residues. The sequencing sample was made of peripheral blood. The receptor was isolated from a man between 60 and 70 years old with acute or convalescent COVID-19. This chain joins TRBV4-3 and TRBJ2-1; the D gene is possibly TRBD2 (8 bases). The CDR3 reads CASSPGGSGRGIEQFF. CDR3 bases: TGCGCCAGCAGCCCAGGGGGGAGCGGGAGAGGTATTGAGCAGTTCTTC.